Below, 17 T cell receptor beta chains from the same sample are listed, as sequenced in a study of T cell repertoires in ileal Crohn's disease. Sequenced by immunoSEQ multiplex PCR; TCRdb stores in-frame clones only, minus some. The sample holds around 5,700 clones, roughly 80% seen once. The sequenced material came from ileal tissue. These receptors came from an adult with Crohn's disease.

V is TRBV5-5 and J is TRBJ1-2, with TRBD1 matching over 8 bases. This CDR3 is 14 amino acids long. CDR1 is SGHKS and CDR2 is YYEKEE in the germline V gene (reference sequence). After removal of 4 bases from V and 4 bases from J, the junction contained 6 bases not matched to a gene. As DNA, the CDR3 is TGTGCCAGCAGCCGCAATGACAGGGGCTATGGCTACACCTTC. Translating gives CASSRNDRGYGYTF.

The V call is TRBV11-2, the J call TRBJ1-4, with TRBD1 matching over 9 bases. The CDR3 covers 15 residues. The germline V gene has CDR1 SGHAT and CDR2 FQNNGV. The J segment lost 5 bases and the V segment lost 6 bases, leaving 7 bases of the junction unmatched. CDR3 DNA sequence: TGTGCCAGCAGGGAAAGAGGACAGGGGAATGAAAAACTGTTTTTT. This gives the protein CASRERGQGNEKLFF.

The rearrangement uses TRBV19 and TRBJ2-5; 9 nucleotides align to TRBD2. CDR3 size: 16 residues. Looked up from germline, CDR1 is LNHDA and CDR2 is SQIVND (reference sequence). Trimming cost V 1 base and J 5 bases; bases outside gene matches: 8. The CDR3 nucleotides read TGTGCCAGTAGTATAGCGGCTAGCGGGGCGGGGGAGACCCAGTACTTC. It specifies CASSIAASGAGETQYF.

The chain has TRBV13 and TRBJ2-7, with 10 bases aligning to TRBD1. This CDR3 has 13 amino acids. Germline V gives CDR1 PRHDT, CDR2 FYEKMQ (reference sequence). V trimming: 5 bases; J trimming: 4 bases; junction bases outside the gene matches: 2. The CDR3 here is CASSGTGEYEQYF. The DNA of the CDR3 is TGTGCCAGCAGCGGGACAGGGGAGTACGAGCAGTACTTC.

The gene calls are TRBV6-5 and TRBJ1-2; 8 bases are a match to TRBD1. CDR3 size: 14 residues. CDR1 MNHEY and CDR2 SVGAGI come from the germline V gene. V lost 3 bases to trimming and J lost 8 bases; unmatched junction nucleotides: 8. CDR3 sequence: CASSYAQGARGYTF. CDR3 in DNA: TGTGCCAGCAGTTATGCCCAGGGGGCGCGCGGCTACACCTTC.

This chain uses TRBV18 with TRBJ1-5, with D perhaps TRBD1 (6 bases). This CDR3 has 14 residues. Between the trimmed V and J ends, which lost 6 bases and 4 bases, there was a span of 13 bases. Germline lookup yields CDR1 KGHSH and CDR2 LQKENI. This chain's CDR3 is CASSQDRTNQPQHF. In nucleotides, the CDR3 is TGTGCCAGCTCCCAAGACAGGACAAATCAGCCCCAGCATTTT.

This clone was observed once. This chain connects TRBV7-8 to TRBJ2-3; D remains ambiguous. This CDR3 has 14 amino acids. Germline V lookup: CDR1 SGHVS, CDR2 FQNEAQ. Trimming left V 2 bases short and J 2 bases short, with 8 bases between. CDR3 region: CASSLQLTTDTQYF. CDR3 nucleotide sequence: TGTGCCAGCAGCTTACAACTTACCACAGATACGCAGTATTTT. Supplemented by reference TRBV7-8 and TRBJ2-3, the full variable domain reads GAGVSQSPRYKVAKRGQDVALRCDPISGHVSLFWYQQALGQGPEFLTYFQNEAQLDKSGLPSDRFFAERPEGSVSTLKIQRTQQEDSAVYLCASSLQLTTDTQYFGPGTRLTVL.

The J gene is TRBJ2-7, the V gene TRBV9, with 8 positions matching TRBD1. CDR1 and CDR2 (germline): SGDLS, YYNGEE. The CDR3 is 14 residues long. V shed 0 bases and J 4 bases; nucleotides not matched to a gene: 3. In DNA, the CDR3 is TGTGCCAGCAGCGTAGGGGGGGACAGGTACGAGCAGTACTTC. Residues: CASSVGGDRYEQYF. Looking up the rest from reference TRBV9 and TRBJ2-7 gives the full variable domain: DSGVTQTPKHLITATGQRVTLRCSPRSGDLSVYWYQQSLDQGLQFLIQYYNGEERAKGNILERFSAQQFPDLHSELNLSSLELGDSALYFCASSVGGDRYEQYFGPGTRLTVT.

This CDR3 is CASSFGQRGNEQFF. DNA of the CDR3: TGCGCCAGCAGCTTTGGGCAGAGAGGGAATGAGCAGTTCTTC. The V and J genes are TRBV5-1 and TRBJ2-1, with D possibly being TRBD2 (5 bases). This CDR3 is 14 amino acids long. In germline, CDR1 is SGHRS, CDR2 YFSETQ. Trimming left V 2 bases short and J 7 bases short, with 13 bases between.

The V and J genes are TRBV18 and TRBJ2-7; 9 bases fit TRBD1. The CDR3 loop spans 14 amino acids. Trimming cost V 3 bases and J 5 bases; bases outside gene matches: 5. CDR1 is KGHSH and CDR2 is LQKENI in the germline V gene. The CDR3, as DNA: TGTGCCAGCTCACCTCGGACAGGGGCGCACGAGCAGTACTTC. Translation gives CASSPRTGAHEQYF.

This chain connects TRBV7-2 to TRBJ2-5, with 15 nucleotides matching TRBD2. The junction had 11 bases not matched to a gene; V was cut back by 5 bases and J by 4 bases. The CDR3 length is 18 residues. Germline CDR1 SGHTA, CDR2 FQGNSA. The CDR3 reads CASSERGTSGGLRETQYF. The CDR3 nucleotides are TGTGCCAGCAGCGAGAGGGGGACTAGCGGGGGGTTACGAGAGACCCAGTACTTC.

V usage is TRBV7-2 and J usage is TRBJ2-3; D unclear. V shed 0 bases and J shed 0 bases, with 7 bases lying between them. The CDR3 spans 15 residues. Germline V lookup: CDR1 SGHTA, CDR2 FQGNSA. In DNA form, the CDR3 reads TGTGCCAGCAGCTTAGCGCTAGGCAGCACAGATACGCAGTATTTT. Its translation: CASSLALGSTDTQYF.

CDR3 region: CASSIRAGGSYEQYF. In DNA, the CDR3 is TGTGCCAGTAGTATCCGAGCGGGGGGCTCCTACGAGCAGTACTTC. The chain uses TRBV19 and TRBJ2-7; 9 bases line up with TRBD2. The CDR3 is made up of 15 amino acids. V lost 3 bases, J lost 0 bases, and 3 bases stayed unmatched. CDR1 is LNHDA and CDR2 is SQIVND in the germline V gene (reference sequence). Based on the CDR3 plus reference TRBV19 and TRBJ2-7, the full variable domain is DGGITQSPKYLFRKEGQNVTLSCEQNLNHDAMYWYRQDPGQGLRLIYYSQIVNDFQKGDIAEGYSVSREKKESFPLTVTSAQKNPTAFYLCASSIRAGGSYEQYFGPGTRLTVT.

The chain joins TRBV5-5 to TRBJ2-7; 11 nucleotides match TRBD1. This CDR3 is 14 amino acids long. Germline V gene lookup returns CDR1 SGHKS and CDR2 YYEKEE (reference sequence). The V gene end was trimmed by 3 bases and the J gene end by 6 bases; junction bases not matched to a gene: 5. CDR3 amino acids: CASSSRTGGREQYF. The CDR3 nucleotides are TGTGCCAGCAGCTCCCGGACAGGGGGCCGCGAGCAGTACTTC. The full variable domain, rest sourced from reference TRBV5-5 and TRBJ2-7, is DAGVTQSPTHLIKTRGQQVTLRCSPISGHKSVSWYQQVLGQGPQFIFQYYEKEERGRGNFPDRFSARQFPNYSSELNVNALLLGDSALYLCASSSRTGGREQYFGPGTRLTVT.

The chain couples TRBV7-9 to TRBJ2-1, with D possibly TRBD2 on 5 matching bases. This CDR3 spans 17 amino acids. V lost 2 bases to trimming and J lost 4 bases, with 18 bases between them. CDR1 is SEHNR and CDR2 is FQNEAQ in the germline V gene (reference sequence). The CDR3 loop reads CASSLTIYVRDYNEQFF. CDR3 nucleotides: TGTGCCAGCAGCTTAACTATCTACGTCCGGGATTACAATGAGCAGTTCTTC.

V gene TRBV19 combines with J gene TRBJ2-7, with 9 nucleotides matching TRBD1. Germline CDR1 and CDR2: LNHDA and SQIVND (reference sequence). There are 13 residues in the CDR3. V shed 3 bases and J 4 bases; nucleotides not matched to a gene: 1. CDR3 DNA sequence: TGTGCCAGTAGTATGGACAGGGGTTACGAGCAGTACTTC. Translation gives CASSMDRGYEQYF.

The CDR3 loop reads CASSLRGGVENEKLFF. DNA for the CDR3: TGTGCCAGCAGCTTGAGAGGGGGCGTCGAAAATGAAAAACTGTTTTTT. The gene calls are TRBV5-4 and TRBJ1-4; 7 positions agree with TRBD1. V was pared by 1 base and J by 5 bases, with 8 bases of the junction left unmatched. The CDR3 contains 16 residues. CDR1 SGHNT and CDR2 YYREEE come from the germline V gene (reference sequence).